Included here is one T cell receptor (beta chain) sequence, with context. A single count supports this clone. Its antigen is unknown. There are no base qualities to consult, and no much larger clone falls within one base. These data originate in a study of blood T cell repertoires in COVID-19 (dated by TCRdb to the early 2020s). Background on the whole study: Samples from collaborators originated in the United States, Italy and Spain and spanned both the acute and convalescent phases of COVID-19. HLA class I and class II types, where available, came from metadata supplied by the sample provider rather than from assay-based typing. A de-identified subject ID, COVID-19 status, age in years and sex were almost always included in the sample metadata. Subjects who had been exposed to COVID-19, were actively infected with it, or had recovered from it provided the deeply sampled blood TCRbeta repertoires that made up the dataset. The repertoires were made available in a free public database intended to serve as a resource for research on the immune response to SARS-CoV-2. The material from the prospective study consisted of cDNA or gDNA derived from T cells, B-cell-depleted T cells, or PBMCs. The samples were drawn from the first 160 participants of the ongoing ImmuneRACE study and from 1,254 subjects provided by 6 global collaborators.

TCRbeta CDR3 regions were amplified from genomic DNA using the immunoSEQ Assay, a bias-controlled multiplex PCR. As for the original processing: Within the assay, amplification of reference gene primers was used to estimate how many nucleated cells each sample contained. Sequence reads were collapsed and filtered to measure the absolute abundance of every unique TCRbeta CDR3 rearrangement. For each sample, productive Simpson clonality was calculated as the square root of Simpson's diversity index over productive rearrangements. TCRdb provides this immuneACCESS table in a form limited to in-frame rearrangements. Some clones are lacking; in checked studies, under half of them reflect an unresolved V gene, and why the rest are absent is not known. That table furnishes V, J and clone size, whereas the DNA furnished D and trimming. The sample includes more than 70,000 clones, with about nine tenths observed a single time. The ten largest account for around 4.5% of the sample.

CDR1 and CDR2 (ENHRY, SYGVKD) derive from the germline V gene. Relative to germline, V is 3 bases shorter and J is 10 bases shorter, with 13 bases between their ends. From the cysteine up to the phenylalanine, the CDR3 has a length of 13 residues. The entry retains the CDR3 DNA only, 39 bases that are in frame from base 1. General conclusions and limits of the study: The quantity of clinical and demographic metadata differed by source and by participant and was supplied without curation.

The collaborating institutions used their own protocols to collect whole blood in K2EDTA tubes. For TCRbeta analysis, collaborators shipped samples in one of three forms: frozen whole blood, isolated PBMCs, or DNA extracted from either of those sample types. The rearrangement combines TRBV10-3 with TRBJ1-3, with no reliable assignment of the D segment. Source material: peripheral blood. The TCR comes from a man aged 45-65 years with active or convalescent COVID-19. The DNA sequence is TGTGCCATCAGTGAACAGATCCGCGGGACCATATATTTT. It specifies CAISEQIRGTIYF.